This T cell receptor (beta chain) came from a study of T-cell reconstitution after alpha-beta-depleted transplantation in children. Unique molecular identifiers were incorporated into the prepared TCRbeta library. TCRdb re-called the PCR reads through MiXCR, storing one row per CDR3 protein. Of 200,000 to 300,000 distinct CDR3 sequences in the sample, about 25% were seen once. The V and J ends lost 2 bases and 6 bases respectively, with 9 bases between them. The germline CDR1 and CDR2 sequences are SGHDT and YYEEEE. The CDR3 covers 12 residues. Regarding the study as a whole: About two months after transplant, alpha-beta T cells reportedly came from several hundred expanded graft clones. When one year had passed after transplant, most T-cell counts and diversity came from newly produced T cells. Some patients' high day-60 TCRbeta diversity was traced to surviving recipient T cells and thymic progenitors.

Turning to this clonotype: What it binds is not known.

The clonotype was recovered from a girl aged 2 to 10 with Fanconi anemia, due to receive a stem cell transplant. The rearrangement uses TRBV5-6 and TRBJ2-7; unclear D gene. Specimen: PBMCs, collected before TCRalphabeta/CD19-depleted stem cell transplant. The CDR3 coding sequence is TGTGCCAGCAGCTTTCATCGAATCGAGCAGTACTTC. As protein: CASSFHRIEQYF.